The source of this TCR beta chain is a study of post-analysis software for immune sequencing data (dated by TCRdb to about 2015). Describing the broader study: Disease courses on record covered relapsing-remitting, secondary progressive and progressive-relapsing multiple sclerosis, though some patients had no subtype annotation. A subset of samples was prepared in parallel using single-end sample barcoding, then pooled and co-amplified after Illumina adapter ligation. Patient repertoires were compared against roughly 12 previously published healthy control repertoires from donors aged about 6 to 26 years. Here is what the overall study found, with its caveats: Normalized Chao1 diversity was significantly lower in multiple sclerosis patients than controls, suggesting substantial peripheral T-cell clonal expansion. Direct clustering with F measure showed strong co-clustering of samples prepared in the same batch, prompting a batch-effect correction. The multiple sclerosis patient group was slightly younger than the control group.

TCR beta repertoires were profiled from peripheral blood of approximately 13 young patients with multiple sclerosis to demonstrate the VDJtools post-analysis software. The multiple sclerosis patients were children and adolescents between roughly 6 and 16 years of age. Library construction relied on PCR. The sequencer listed for this sample is Illumina HiSeq 2500. Unique molecular identifiers were incorporated into TCR beta cDNA libraries to reduce PCR and sequencing biases. Per 1 to 10 million input T cells, approximately 500,000 cDNA molecules were obtained, such that each molecule approximated one T cell. The same protocol used for the earlier healthy control dataset was applied to prepare and sequence the patient libraries. Within a given batch, samples were prepared together, multiplexed and sequenced on the same HiSeq lane. As for the original processing: Raw barcoded reads were processed with MIGEC, discarding single-read molecular identifier groups before consensus assembly and CDR3 extraction. Clonotype tables were post-analysed with VDJtools, and diversity was normalized by down-sampling all datasets to the smallest sample size. In repertoire overlap clustering, CDR3 amino acid sequences, but not nucleotide sequences, were matched to correct batch-related cross-sample contamination. The public reads were quality trimmed at Q25 with fastp and then assembled into clones with MiXCR by TCRdb, keeping productive beta chains. Rows matching on CDR3 protein sequence are summarized as one entry with the most common DNA and genes. TCRdb, not the original authors, processed these V and J calls. Here the sample has roughly 400,000 distinct CDR3 sequences; approximately 39% occur a single time. 7.5% to 8.5% of the sample rests with the top ten.

This clonotype was recorded once. The antigen it recognizes is unknown. No base qualities exist here, and no much larger clone lies one base off it. Sequencing was carried out using blood. This TCR came from a girl aged 2-10 years with multiple sclerosis.

CDR3 region: CASSLKGAAYEQYF. The DNA sequence is TGTGCCAGCAGTTTAAAAGGGGCCGCCTACGAGCAGTACTTC. The chain employs TRBV27 and TRBJ2-7; TRBD1 is perhaps the D gene, given 5 matching bases. Trimming removed 2 bases from V and 2 bases from J, leaving 10 bases between the germline ends. Looking up the germline V gene (reference sequence) yields CDR1 MNHEY and CDR2 SMNVEV. The CDR3 measures 14 amino acids from cysteine to phenylalanine. Only the CDR3 part of the read is kept: 42 bases, read in frame from the first base.